One and the same sample provided the 23 T cell receptor beta chains below, sequenced in a study of immune evolution from preneoplasia to lung adenocarcinoma. The table came from immunoSEQ multiplex PCR; TCRdb's copy has only in-frame clones and leaves some out. The sample consists of around 11,000 clones, approximately 77% of them appearing once. Sequenced: FFPE minimally invasive lung adenocarcinoma tissue. These TCRs come from a person aged 70 to 85 with lung adenocarcinoma.

This clone was found a few times. J is TRBJ2-1 and V is TRBV6-4; D not resolved. V gave up 3 bases and J gave up 10 bases, with 13 bases separating them. The CDR3 length is 13 residues. Per the germline V gene, CDR1 is MRHNA and CDR2 is SNTAGT. CDR3 in amino acids: CASSDTGEDEQFF. Written as DNA, the CDR3 is TGTGCCAGCAGTGATACTGGAGAAGACGAGCAGTTCTTC.

This clone was detected a few times. V gene TRBV6-1 combines with J gene TRBJ1-1; 10 bases map to TRBD1. Unmatched junction bases numbered 6, after V lost 6 bases and J lost 2 bases. The length of the CDR3 is 15 residues. In germline, CDR1 is MNHNS, CDR2 SASEGT. CDR3 nucleotides: TGTGCCAGCAGATGGACAGGGGGGGAAAACACTGAAGCTTTCTTT. Its protein is CASRWTGGENTEAFF.

CDR3 sequence (DNA): TGCAGCGTGACAACAGGGATCAATCAGCCCCAGCATTTT. This codes for CSVTTGINQPQHF. The chain uses TRBV29-1 and TRBJ1-5; D perhaps matches TRBD1 (6 bases). V lost 6 bases to trimming and J lost 3 bases, with 12 bases between them. This CDR3 is built from 13 residues. Looked up from germline, CDR1 is SQVTM and CDR2 is ANQGSEA. Supplemented by reference TRBV29-1 and TRBJ1-5, the full variable domain reads SAVISQKPSRDICQRGTSLTIQCQVDSQVTMMFWYRQQPGQSLTLIATANQGSEATYESGFVIDKFPISRPNLTFSTLTVSNMSPEDSSIYLCSVTTGINQPQHFGDGTRLSIL.

This clone was detected only once. The chain joins TRBV30 to TRBJ2-7, with 7 bases matching TRBD1. Germline loops: CDR1 GTSNPN, CDR2 SVGIG (reference sequence). This CDR3 has 14 amino acids. V lost 4 bases, J lost 3 bases, and 9 bases stayed unmatched. Written as DNA, the CDR3 is TGTGCCTGGAATCAGCCGGGACAGCGCTACGAGCAGTACTTC. Its translation is CAWNQPGQRYEQYF.

In its sample, this clone was seen a few times. V is TRBV30 and J is TRBJ2-7; no firm D call. V lost 0 bases, J lost 4 bases, and 7 bases lay in between. The germline V gene encodes CDR1 GTSNPN and CDR2 SVGIG (reference sequence). This CDR3 is 12 amino acids long. The CDR3 bases are TGTGCCTGGAGTGTCCAGTTTTACGAGCAGTACTTC. It codes for CAWSVQFYEQYF.

The chain links TRBV4-2 to TRBJ2-7; TRBD2 matches at 9 bases. Germline trimming cut 4 bases from V and 0 bases from J; bases unmatched to any gene: 10. The germline CDR1 and CDR2 sequences are LGHNA and YNFKEQ. The CDR3 is 17 residues long. CDR3 amino acids: CASSLSFAGGPSYEQYF. DNA for the CDR3: TGTGCCAGCAGCCTCAGCTTCGCGGGAGGGCCCTCCTACGAGCAGTACTTC.

The chain couples TRBV9 to TRBJ2-2, with unresolved D. The length of the CDR3 is 15 residues. Germline lookup yields CDR1 SGDLS and CDR2 YYNGEE. Deletions cut 4 bases from V and 4 bases from J, with 14 bases between. In DNA form, the CDR3 reads TGTGCCAGCAGCCCCGATTTGGGCGGCACCGGGGAGCTGTTTTTT. It encodes CASSPDLGGTGELFF. Together with reference TRBV9 and TRBJ2-2, the CDR3 gives the full variable domain: DSGVTQTPKHLITATGQRVTLRCSPRSGDLSVYWYQQSLDQGLQFLIQYYNGEERAKGNILERFSAQQFPDLHSELNLSSLELGDSALYFCASSPDLGGTGELFFGEGSRLTVL.

The CDR3 region has the DNA TGTGCCAGCAGCCCTACAACCATATACAATGAGCAGTTCTTC. Protein: CASSPTTIYNEQFF. This sequence joins TRBV7-2 and TRBJ2-1; unclear D gene. CDR1 and CDR2 (germline): SGHTA, FQGNSA. This CDR3 has 14 residues. Deletions cut 5 bases from V and 4 bases from J, with 12 bases between.

This rearrangement joins TRBV11-2 to TRBJ2-7; D gene uncertain. V was clipped by 7 bases and J by 7 bases, with 20 bases between them. Germline CDR1 reads SGHAT; CDR2 reads FQNNGV. The CDR3 sequence is 14 residues long. CDR3 region: CASNFRDARSEQYF. CDR3 DNA: TGTGCCAGCAACTTTCGTGACGCGAGGAGTGAGCAGTACTTC.

J is TRBJ1-3 and V is TRBV11-2; D may be TRBD1 (5 bases). The CDR3 extends over 15 amino acids. The germline gives CDR1 SGHAT, CDR2 FQNNGV. V lost 0 bases and J lost 3, with 9 bases in between. CDR3 sequence: CASSLDIRGGNTIYF. CDR3 sequence (DNA): TGTGCCAGCAGCTTAGATATAAGGGGTGGAAACACCATATATTTT. The whole variable domain, remainder taken from reference TRBV11-2 and TRBJ1-3, is EAGVAQSPRYKIIEKRQSVAFWCNPISGHATLYWYQQILGQGPKLLIQFQNNGVVDDSQLPKDRFSAERLKGVDSTLKIQPAKLEDSAVYLCASSLDIRGGNTIYFGEGSWLTVV.

V is TRBV5-8 and J is TRBJ1-1; tentatively, D is TRBD1 (5 bases). Germline assignment: CDR1 SGHTS and CDR2 YDEGEE. Trimming stripped 0 bases from V and 3 bases from J, with 15 bases between. The CDR3 totals 16 residues. In DNA, the CDR3 is TGTGCCAGCAGCTTGGTTTTCAGGGCGGAGGACACTGAAGCTTTCTTT. It encodes CASSLVFRAEDTEAFF.

The rearrangement joins TRBV2 to TRBJ1-6; the match to TRBD1 covers 8 bases. Trimming at V came to 5 bases and at J to 6 bases, leaving 9 bases not matched to a gene. CDR1 SNHLY and CDR2 FYNNEI come from the germline V gene. This CDR3 has 16 residues. This CDR3 is CASSLYGTGTNSPLHF. In DNA, the CDR3 is TGTGCCAGCAGTCTATACGGGACAGGAACTAATTCACCCCTCCACTTT.

V is TRBV5-1 and J is TRBJ2-7; the match to TRBD1 covers 9 bases. V trimming: 3 bases; J trimming: 6 bases; junction bases outside the gene matches: 19. The V gene's germline CDR1 is SGHRS and CDR2 YFSETQ. The CDR3 runs 18 residues. CDR3 coding DNA: TGCGCCAGCAGCTCGGAGGGACAGGGATTACTATCCTTCACCGAGCAGTACTTC. It yields the protein CASSSEGQGLLSFTEQYF.

This clone occurred once. This chain uses TRBV27 with TRBJ2-7, with D tentatively TRBD1 (6 bases). The germline gives CDR1 MNHEY, CDR2 SMNVEV (reference sequence). The CDR3 is made up of 15 amino acids. V lost 5 bases, J lost 5 bases, and 19 bases lay in between. The CDR3 nucleotides read TGTGCCAGCAGTCCATGGGGGCAGGGGAGCCACGAGCAGTACTTC. Translating it yields CASSPWGQGSHEQYF.

V is TRBV4-1 and J is TRBJ2-2; D is perhaps TRBD1 (5 bases). The CDR3 runs 14 residues. V lost 0 bases and J 6 bases, leaving 8 bases between the germline ends. In germline, CDR1 is MGHRA, CDR2 YSYEKL. This CDR3 reads CASSQDNRPGELFF. CDR3 sequence (DNA): TGCGCCAGCAGCCAAGACAACAGGCCCGGGGAGCTGTTTTTT.

The DNA for the CDR3 is TGTGCCAGCAGCTTAGGGGCAGGGGGCCTTATAGGTGAAAAACTGTTTTTT. It codes for CASSLGAGGLIGEKLFF. The chain links TRBV7-2 to TRBJ1-4, with 8 bases that match TRBD1. V lost 1 base to trimming and J lost 7 bases; unmatched junction nucleotides: 11. This CDR3 contains 17 residues. CDR1 is SGHTA, CDR2 FQGNSA, per germline.

V usage is TRBV10-2 and J usage is TRBJ1-5; 8 nucleotides align to TRBD1. Germline V gene lookup returns CDR1 WSHSY and CDR2 SAAADI. Trimming at V came to 0 bases and at J to 7 bases, leaving 8 bases not matched to a gene. This CDR3 has 16 amino acids. CDR3 nucleotides: TGCGCCAGCAGTGAGTCACACCACAGGGGGGGACAGCCCCAGCATTTT. It specifies CASSESHHRGGQPQHF.

The chain links TRBV6-1 to TRBJ1-5; a weak D match, TRBD1 (6 bases). The CDR3 contains 14 residues. In germline, CDR1 is MNHNS, CDR2 SASEGT. V was clipped by 6 bases and J by 7 bases, with 16 bases between them. CDR3 nucleotide sequence: TGTGCCAGCAGGGCCGACAGGTATGAACAGCCCCAGCATTTT. This sequence encodes CASRADRYEQPQHF.

The chain combines TRBV11-3 with TRBJ2-1, with 12 bases aligning to TRBD2. The germline CDR1 and CDR2 sequences are SGHNT and YENEEA. This CDR3 has 15 residues. Trimming at V came to 4 bases and at J to 4 bases, leaving 2 bases not matched to a gene. The CDR3 coding sequence is TGTGCCAGCAGCTCCCTAGCGGGGGGGTACAATGAGCAGTTCTTC. Translating it yields CASSSLAGGYNEQFF.

The rearrangement links TRBV30 to TRBJ1-2; no reliable D call. Per germline, CDR1 GTSNPN and CDR2 SVGIG (reference sequence). V lost 3 bases, J lost 0 bases, and 14 bases lay in between. This CDR3 contains 15 residues. CDR3 DNA sequence: TGTGCCTGGAGCCCTGGGCCAGTCGCTAACTATGGCTACACCTTC. It is translated as CAWSPGPVANYGYTF.

This clone was counted a single time. The chain carries TRBV4-1 and TRBJ2-7; maybe TRBD1 (5 bases). The CDR3 extends over 13 amino acids. Germline V gene lookup returns CDR1 MGHRA and CDR2 YSYEKL. The germline V and J ends were trimmed by 6 bases and 0 bases, with 9 bases remaining between them. As DNA, the CDR3 is TGCGCCAGCAGGGGGCTAGACTCCTACGAGCAGTACTTC. It codes for CASRGLDSYEQYF.

The V call is TRBV28, the J call TRBJ2-5, with D maybe TRBD1 (6 bases). The V gene lost 5 bases and the J gene lost 5 bases, with 12 bases spanning the gap. CDR3 length: 13 amino acids. Germline V gene lookup returns CDR1 MDHEN and CDR2 SYDVKM. The CDR3 loop reads CASSSRTVETQYF. The CDR3 DNA is TGTGCCAGCAGTAGCCGGACAGTCGAGACCCAGTACTTC.

This clone has a handful of counts. The J gene is TRBJ2-2, the V gene TRBV5-1; either TRBD1 or TRBD2 may supply D (5 bases each). Germline-derived CDR1 and CDR2 are SGHRS and YFSETQ. The CDR3 extends over 16 amino acids. V lost 7 bases to trimming and J lost 5 bases, with 21 bases between them. The CDR3 DNA reads as TGCGCCAGCGCCGACCCGGGGCAGGGAGAAACCGGGGAGCTGTTTTTT. This codes for CASADPGQGETGELFF.